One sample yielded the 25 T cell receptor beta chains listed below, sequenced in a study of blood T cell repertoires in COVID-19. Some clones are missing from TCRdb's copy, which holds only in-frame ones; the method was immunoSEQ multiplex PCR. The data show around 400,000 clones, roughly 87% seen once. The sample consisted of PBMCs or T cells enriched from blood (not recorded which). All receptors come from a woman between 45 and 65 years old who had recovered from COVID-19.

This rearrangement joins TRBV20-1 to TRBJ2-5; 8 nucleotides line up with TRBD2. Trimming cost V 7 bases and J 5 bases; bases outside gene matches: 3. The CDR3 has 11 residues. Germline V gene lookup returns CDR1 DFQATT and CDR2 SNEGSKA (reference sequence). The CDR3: CSGGGGETQYF. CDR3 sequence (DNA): TGCAGTGGAGGCGGGGGGGAGACCCAGTACTTC.

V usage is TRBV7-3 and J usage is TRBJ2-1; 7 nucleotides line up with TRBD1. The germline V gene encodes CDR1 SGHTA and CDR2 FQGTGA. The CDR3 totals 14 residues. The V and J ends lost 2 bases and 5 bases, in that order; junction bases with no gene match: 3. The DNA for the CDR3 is TGTGCCAGCAGCTTAGCCGGGACAGACAATGAGCAGTTCTTC. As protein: CASSLAGTDNEQFF. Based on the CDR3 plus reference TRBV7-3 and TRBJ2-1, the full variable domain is GAGVSQTPSNKVTEKGKYVELRCDPISGHTALYWYRQSLGQGPEFLIYFQGTGAADDSGLPNDRFFAVRPEGSVSTLKIQRTERGDSAVYLCASSLAGTDNEQFFGPGTRLTVL.

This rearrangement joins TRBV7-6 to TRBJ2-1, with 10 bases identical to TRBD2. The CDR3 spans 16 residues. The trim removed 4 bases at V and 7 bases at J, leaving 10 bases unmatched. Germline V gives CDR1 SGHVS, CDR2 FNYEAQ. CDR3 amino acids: CASSYNLAGAGNEQFF. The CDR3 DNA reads TGTGCCAGCAGCTACAATCTAGCGGGAGCGGGAAATGAGCAGTTCTTC.

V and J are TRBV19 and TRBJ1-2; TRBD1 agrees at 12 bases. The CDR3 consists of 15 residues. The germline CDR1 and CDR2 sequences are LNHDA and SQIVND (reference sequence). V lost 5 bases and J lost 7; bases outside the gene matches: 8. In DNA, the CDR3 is TGTGCCAGTAGTGATAGGGGACAGGGGGCCGGTGGCTACACCTTC. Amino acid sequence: CASSDRGQGAGGYTF.

CDR3 protein: CASSLDRAPSTDTQYF. In DNA form, the CDR3 reads TGTGCCAGCAGTTTGGACAGGGCCCCTTCCACAGATACGCAGTATTTT. This chain joins TRBV6-2 or TRBV6-3 and TRBJ2-3; 8 nucleotides align to TRBD1. The CDR3 contains 16 residues. Trimming cost V 4 bases and J 2 bases; bases outside gene matches: 8. Germline CDR1 is MNHEY and CDR2 is SVGEGT.

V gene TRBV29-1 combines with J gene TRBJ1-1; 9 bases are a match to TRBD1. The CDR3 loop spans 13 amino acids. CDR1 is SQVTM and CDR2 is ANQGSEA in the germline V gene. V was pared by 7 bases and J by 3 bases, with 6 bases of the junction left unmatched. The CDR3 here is CSASRDRDTEAFF. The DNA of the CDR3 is TGCAGCGCGAGCCGGGACAGGGACACTGAAGCTTTCTTT.

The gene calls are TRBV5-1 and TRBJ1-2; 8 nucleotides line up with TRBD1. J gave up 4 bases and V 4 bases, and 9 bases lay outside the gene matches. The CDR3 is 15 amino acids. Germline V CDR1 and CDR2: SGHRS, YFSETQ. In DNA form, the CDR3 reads TGCGCCAGCAGCCAGGGGGCCGGGGGTCCCTATGGCTACACCTTC. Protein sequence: CASSQGAGGPYGYTF. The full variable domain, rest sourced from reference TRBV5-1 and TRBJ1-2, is KAGVTQTPRYLIKTRGQQVTLSCSPISGHRSVSWYQQTPGQGLQFLFEYFSETQRNKGNFPGRFSGRQFSNSRSEMNVSTLELGDSALYLCASSQGAGGPYGYTFGSGTRLTVV.

The CDR3 here is CASRLATSTDTQYF. The DNA of the CDR3 is TGTGCCAGCAGGCTAGCGACTAGCACAGATACGCAGTATTTT. The chain recombines TRBV7-2 with TRBJ2-3, with D possibly being TRBD2 (6 bases). Germline lookup yields CDR1 SGHTA and CDR2 FQGNSA. The V and J ends lost 6 bases and 0 bases respectively, with 10 bases between them. The CDR3 covers 14 residues.

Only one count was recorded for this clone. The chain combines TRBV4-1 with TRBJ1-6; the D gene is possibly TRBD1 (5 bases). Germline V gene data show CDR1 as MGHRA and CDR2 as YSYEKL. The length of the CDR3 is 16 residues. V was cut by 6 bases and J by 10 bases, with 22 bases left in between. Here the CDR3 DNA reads TGCGCCAGCAGTCAAAGGACACTTACGTTCCCATCACCCCTCCACTTT. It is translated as CASSQRTLTFPSPLHF.

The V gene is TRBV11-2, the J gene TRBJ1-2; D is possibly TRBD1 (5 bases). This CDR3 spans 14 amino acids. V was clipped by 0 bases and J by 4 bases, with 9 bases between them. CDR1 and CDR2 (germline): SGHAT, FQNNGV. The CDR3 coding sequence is TGTGCCAGCAGCTTAGATCGACAGTCCTATGGCTACACCTTC. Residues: CASSLDRQSYGYTF.

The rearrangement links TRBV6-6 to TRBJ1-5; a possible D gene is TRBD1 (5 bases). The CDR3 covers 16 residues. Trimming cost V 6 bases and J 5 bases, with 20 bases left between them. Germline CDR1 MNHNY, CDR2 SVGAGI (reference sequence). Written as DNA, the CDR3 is TGTGCCAGCAGCCCTAGGAGGGGACTTCAGGATCAGCCCCAGCATTTT. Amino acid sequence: CASSPRRGLQDQPQHF.

CDR3 DNA: TGTGCCAGTAGCAAGTTTCCTGACAGCCCCACTGAAGCTTTCTTT. This encodes CASSKFPDSPTEAFF. This chain connects TRBV19 to TRBJ1-1; tentative D call: TRBD1 (5 bases). Germline CDR1 reads LNHDA; CDR2 reads SQIVND (reference sequence). This CDR3 is 15 amino acids long. The V end was cut by 6 bases, the J end by 4 bases, with 18 bases between.

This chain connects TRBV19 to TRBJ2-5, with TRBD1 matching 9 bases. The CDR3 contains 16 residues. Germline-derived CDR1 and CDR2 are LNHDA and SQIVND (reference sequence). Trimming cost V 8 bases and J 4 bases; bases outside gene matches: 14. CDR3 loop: CASSKFGTGIGETQYF. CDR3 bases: TGTGCCAGTTCGAAGTTTGGGACAGGGATCGGAGAGACCCAGTACTTC.

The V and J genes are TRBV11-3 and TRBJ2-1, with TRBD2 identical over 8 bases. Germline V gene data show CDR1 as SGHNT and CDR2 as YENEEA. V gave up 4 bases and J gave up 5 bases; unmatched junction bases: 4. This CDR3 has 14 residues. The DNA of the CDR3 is TGTGCCAGCAGCTCGGGGACTAGGGACAATGAGCAGTTCTTC. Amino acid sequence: CASSSGTRDNEQFF.

CDR3 amino acids: CASSVPPPNSYEQYF. The CDR3 DNA follows: TGTGCCAGCAGCGTACCCCCCCCCAACAGCTACGAGCAGTACTTC. The rearrangement joins TRBV2 to TRBJ2-7; D gene unclear. This CDR3 is built from 15 residues. The germline V gene has CDR1 SNHLY and CDR2 FYNNEI. The ends were cut back, 6 bases at V and 3 bases at J, with 18 bases in the middle.

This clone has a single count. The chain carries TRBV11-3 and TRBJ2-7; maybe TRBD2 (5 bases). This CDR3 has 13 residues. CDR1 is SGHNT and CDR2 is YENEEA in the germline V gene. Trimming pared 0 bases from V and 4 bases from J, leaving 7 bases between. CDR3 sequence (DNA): TGTGCCAGCAGCTTAGAGGCGGGTTACGAGCAGTACTTC. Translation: CASSLEAGYEQYF.

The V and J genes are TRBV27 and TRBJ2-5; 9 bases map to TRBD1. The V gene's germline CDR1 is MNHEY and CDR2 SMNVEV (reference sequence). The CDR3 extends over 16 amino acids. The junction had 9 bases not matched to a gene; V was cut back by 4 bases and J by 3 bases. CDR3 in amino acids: CASSSPSRDREETQYF. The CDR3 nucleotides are TGTGCCAGCAGTTCTCCTTCCCGGGACAGGGAAGAGACCCAGTACTTC.

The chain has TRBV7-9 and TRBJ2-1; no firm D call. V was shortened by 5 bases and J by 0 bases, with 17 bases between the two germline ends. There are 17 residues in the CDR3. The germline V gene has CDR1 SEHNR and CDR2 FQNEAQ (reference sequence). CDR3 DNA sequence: TGTGCCAGCAGCCGAGAGGTGGCCGCGAGCTCCTACAATGAGCAGTTCTTC. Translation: CASSREVAASSYNEQFF.

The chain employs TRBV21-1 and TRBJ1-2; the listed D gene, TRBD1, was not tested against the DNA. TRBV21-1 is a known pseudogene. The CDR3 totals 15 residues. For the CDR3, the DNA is TGTGCCAGCAGCACCCAGACAGGGGGCGGCTATGGCTACACCTTC. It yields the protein CASSTQTGGGYGYTF.

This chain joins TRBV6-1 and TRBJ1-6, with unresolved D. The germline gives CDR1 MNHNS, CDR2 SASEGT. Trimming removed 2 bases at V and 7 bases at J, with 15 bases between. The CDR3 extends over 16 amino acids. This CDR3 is CASSEFLNFSNSPLHF. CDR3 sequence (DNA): TGTGCCAGCAGTGAATTTCTTAACTTTAGCAATTCACCCCTCCACTTT.

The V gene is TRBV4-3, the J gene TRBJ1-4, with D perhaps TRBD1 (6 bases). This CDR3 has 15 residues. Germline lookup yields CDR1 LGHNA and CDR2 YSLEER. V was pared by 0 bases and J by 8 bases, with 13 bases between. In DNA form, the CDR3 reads TGCGCCAGCAGCCAAGATGTAACAGGGCCAGAAAAACTGTTTTTT. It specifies CASSQDVTGPEKLFF.

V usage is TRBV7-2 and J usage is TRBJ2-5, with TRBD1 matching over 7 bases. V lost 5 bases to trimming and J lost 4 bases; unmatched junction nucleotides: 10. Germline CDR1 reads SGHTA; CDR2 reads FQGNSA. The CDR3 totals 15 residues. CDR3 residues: CASSAGDSRLETQYF. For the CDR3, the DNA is TGTGCCAGCAGCGCAGGGGACAGCAGATTAGAGACCCAGTACTTC.

The CDR3, as DNA: TGTGCCAGCGCGCCTCTAGCGGGGGGGCTCATCGATCCCTACAATGAGCAGTTCTTC. The encoded protein is CASAPLAGGLIDPYNEQFF. V is TRBV2 and J is TRBJ2-1, with 12 bases lining up with TRBD2. The CDR3 extends over 19 amino acids. The germline gives CDR1 SNHLY, CDR2 FYNNEI. Trimming took 8 bases from V and 2 from J; bases not matched to a gene: 16.

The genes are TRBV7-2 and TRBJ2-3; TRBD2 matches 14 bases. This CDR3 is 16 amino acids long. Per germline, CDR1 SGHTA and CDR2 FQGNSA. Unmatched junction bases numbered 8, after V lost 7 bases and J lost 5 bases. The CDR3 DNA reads TGTGCCAGCACCAGACGACTAGCGGGGGGGAAAGATACGCAGTATTTT. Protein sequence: CASTRRLAGGKDTQYF.

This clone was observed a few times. The CDR3, as DNA: TGTGCCAGCAGAGGACTAGGGGGGGTCGATGAGCAGTTCTTC. Its translation is CASRGLGGVDEQFF. This sequence joins TRBV2 and TRBJ2-1; D perhaps matches TRBD2 (7 bases). The V gene's germline CDR1 is SNHLY and CDR2 FYNNEI. The CDR3 contains 14 residues. The V end was cut by 6 bases, the J end by 8 bases, with 17 bases between.